One T cell receptor (beta chain) is described in this entry. What it recognizes is unknown. This entry belongs to a study of cytomegalovirus exposure and HLA in healthy donors. As for the study in general: Most genotyped donors, 65% to 90% of 398, had Caucasian-associated genetic ancestry. Study observations and caveats: A later analysis associated 16,951 TCR beta sequences with HLA alleles at a 0.05 false discovery rate. Several of the most significant clusters appeared linked to common viral pathogens, based on a later analysis. Sequencing depth across donors, presence/absence analyses assumed, was roughly uniform.

Both 60 Vbeta primers and 13 Jbeta primers went into the PCR. Libraries were prepared by immunoSEQ multiplex PCR; TCRdb keeps only in-frame clonotypes and omits some of them. The sample records tens of thousands of clones, less than 80% being singletons. Germline V gene data show CDR1 as SGHNT and CDR2 as YYREEE (reference sequence). Trimming cost V 2 bases and J 4 bases; bases outside gene matches: 6. CDR3 length: 15 amino acids. The chain recombines TRBV5-4 with TRBJ2-7, with TRBD1 matching 10 bases. The material sequenced was PBMCs. The receptor comes from a woman aged 45 to 65 in good health and CMV-seronegative. The CDR3 protein is CASSLQTGGRYEQYF. The CDR3 DNA is TGTGCCAGCAGCTTACAGACAGGGGGCCGGTACGAGCAGTACTTC.